This TCR beta chain was captured in a study of T cell responses to AZD1222 COVID-19 vaccine. V was clipped by 3 bases and J by 7 bases, with 15 bases between them. The CDR3 length is 15 residues. CDR1 is SEHNR, CDR2 FQNEAQ, per germline (reference sequence). The study, taken as a whole, reports: Baseline seropositives among AZD1222 recipients totaled only five to seven.

Points on this clone: Antigen specificity is unknown.

Profiling relied on immunoSEQ multiplex PCR, and the TCRdb table lists in-frame clones only, not all of them. The sample lists about 180,000 clones; about 86% were seen once. The rearrangement uses TRBV7-9 and TRBJ1-4; no firm D call. This receptor was taken from an adult in good health. The sequencing here drew on peripheral blood, taken on day 0 of AZD1222 vaccination. In DNA form, the CDR3 reads TGTGCCAGCAGCTTGGCCCGGGATGTCAGTGAAAAACTGTTTTTT. As protein: CASSLARDVSEKLFF.